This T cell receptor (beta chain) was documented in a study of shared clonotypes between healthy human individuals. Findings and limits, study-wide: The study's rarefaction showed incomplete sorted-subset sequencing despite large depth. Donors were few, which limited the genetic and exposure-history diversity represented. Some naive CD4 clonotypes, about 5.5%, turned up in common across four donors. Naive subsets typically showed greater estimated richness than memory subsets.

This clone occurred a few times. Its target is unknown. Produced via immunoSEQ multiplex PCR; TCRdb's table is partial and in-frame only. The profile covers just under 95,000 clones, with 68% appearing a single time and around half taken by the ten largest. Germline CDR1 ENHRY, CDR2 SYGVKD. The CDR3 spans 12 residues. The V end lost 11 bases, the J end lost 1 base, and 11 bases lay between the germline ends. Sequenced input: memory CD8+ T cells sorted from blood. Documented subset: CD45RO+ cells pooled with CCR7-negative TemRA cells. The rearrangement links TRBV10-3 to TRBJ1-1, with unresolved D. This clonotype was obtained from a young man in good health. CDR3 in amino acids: CAATGRNTEAFF. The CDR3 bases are TGTGCCGCCACTGGGAGGAACACTGAAGCTTTCTTT.